The 4 T cell receptor beta chains listed next were all sequenced from one sample in a study of shared clonotypes between healthy human individuals. Generated by immunoSEQ multiplex PCR, the TCRdb table keeps only in-frame clones and is missing some. The repertoire holds roughly 2 million clones, with approximately 95% as singletons. Naive CD8 cells lacked CD45RO, underwent positive selection for CCR7 and left out terminally differentiated effector memory CD45RA+ cells. Sample: naive CD8+ T cells sorted from blood. These TCRs come from a man younger than 35 in good health.

V usage is TRBV13 and J usage is TRBJ2-3, with D tentatively TRBD1 (6 bases). The germline gives CDR1 PRHDT, CDR2 FYEKMQ (reference sequence). CDR3 length equals 16 residues. The V end lost 4 bases, the J end lost 0 bases, and 14 bases lay between the germline ends. Written as DNA, the CDR3 is TGTGCCAGCAGCTCACATGGACAGTCAAGCACAGATACGCAGTATTTT. This gives the protein CASSSHGQSSTDTQYF.

The V gene is TRBV5-4, the J gene TRBJ1-6; 9 nucleotides line up with TRBD1. This CDR3 spans 14 amino acids. With 0 bases clipped from V and 11 bases from J, the junction kept 3 bases outside the gene matches. Germline CDR1 SGHNT, CDR2 YYREEE (reference sequence). Here the CDR3 reads CASSLGTGDPPLHF. DNA of the CDR3: TGTGCCAGCAGCTTGGGGACAGGGGATCCACCCCTCCACTTT.

For this clone: Other DNA sequences in this specimen translate into the identical CDR3. The chain employs TRBV27 and TRBJ1-5; weak D call: TRBD1 (5 bases). The V and J ends lost 6 bases and 0 bases respectively, with 9 bases between them. The CDR3 sequence is 14 residues long. CDR1 and CDR2 from the germline V gene are MNHEY and SMNVEV (reference sequence). This CDR3 is CASRAGTSNQPQHF. The CDR3, as DNA: TGTGCCAGCAGGGCCGGGACTAGCAATCAGCCCCAGCATTTT.

The chain links TRBV30 to TRBJ2-7, with 8 bases aligning to TRBD1. The CDR3 is 14 amino acids. Germline V gives CDR1 GTSNPN, CDR2 SVGIG (reference sequence). Trimming at V came to 0 bases and at J to 6 bases, leaving 7 bases not matched to a gene. The CDR3 region is CAWSVGQGAAEQYF. The DNA of the CDR3 is TGTGCCTGGAGTGTTGGGCAGGGGGCGGCCGAGCAGTACTTC. The full variable domain, rest sourced from reference TRBV30 and TRBJ2-7, is SQTIHQWPATLVQPVGSPLSLECTVEGTSNPNLYWYRQAAGRGLQLLFYSVGIGQISSEVPQNLSASRPQDRQFILSSKKLLLSDSGFYLCAWSVGQGAAEQYFGPGTRLTVT.